The text below deals with one TCR beta chain. The antigen it binds to is not known. No much larger clonotype is one base removed from it; base qualities were not supplied. The record originates from a study of CD8 T cells in Susac syndrome (dated by TCRdb to the late 2010s). For the wider study: Among the Susac syndrome patients who were sequenced, clinically active disease was present in about 6 and clinical remission was observed in roughly 8. Repertoire sequencing was used to test whether CD8+ T cell activation and differentiation in Susac syndrome was antigen driven. At the time of blood withdrawal, Susac syndrome patients were either therapy-naive, taking corticosteroids (with some also receiving IVIg), or on IVIg alone. Summary of the overall study and its limitations: No clonal expansion was detected in the CD4+ T cell repertoire of Susac syndrome patients. The TCR sequencing and HLA analysis was acknowledged to have included a relatively small number of individuals.

Peripheral blood CD8+ and CD4+ T cells from healthy donors, Susac syndrome patients and multiple sclerosis patients were profiled by high-throughput TCR beta sequencing. The Susac syndrome patients fulfilled recently defined diagnostic criteria for either definite or probable disease. Bulk CD8+ and CD4+ T cells were purified by magnetic negative isolation, whereas CD8+ TEMRA cells were enriched by FACS. Blood was collected in EDTA tubes and processed within 24 hours, with PBMCs isolated through density gradient centrifugation. PBMCs intended for TCR sequencing were cryopreserved in liquid nitrogen and thawed later in a water bath at 37 degrees C. A purity of at least 90% was achieved for sorted or isolated CD4+, CD8+ and CD8+ TEMRA cells. RNA was extracted using the RNeasy kit, and roughly 0.5 to 1 microgram was reverse transcribed with random hexamers. The immunoSEQ multiplex PCR assay, which covers 54 Vbeta and 13 Jbeta segments, was used to amplify TCR beta CDR3 regions. To correct PCR amplification bias, a synthetic template baseline was used for both primer optimization and computational correction. In the original analysis: Reads were assigned to V, D and J genes according to IMGT and analyzed in immunoSEQ Analyzer, with only productive sequences retained. Clonality was computed as one minus Shannon entropy normalized by log2 of the number of productive unique sequences. For each patient and control, public and private clones were evaluated among the 100 most prevalent clones. Clones were defined as Susac-specific when absent from the healthy and MS cohorts, from roughly 1,100 published viral clones and from other ImmuneACCESS disease sequences. TCRdb reprocessing: public reads trimmed at Q25 with fastp, clones called with MiXCR, in-frame beta chains kept. CDR3 protein sequences are deduplicated, and each keeps its most common genes and DNA. The V and J calls follow TCRdb's processing rather than the paper's. The table for this sample lists 180,000 or so distinct CDR3 sequences; around 94% of them were counted only once. 0.099% of the sample lies in the top ten.

Trimming removed 5 bases from V and 3 bases from J, leaving 14 bases between the germline ends. The germline V gene (reference sequence) specifies MNHEY as CDR1 and SMNVEV as CDR2. From cysteine to phenylalanine, the CDR3 is 14 amino acids long. The kept DNA is CDR3 alone, 42 bases in frame from the first base. This receptor was taken from a human donor with Susac syndrome. The rearranged segments are TRBV27 and TRBJ2-7; too little of a D gene remains to name it. The sequencing sample was made of CD4+ T cells from PBMCs. The sequenced DNA is TGTGCCAGCAGTAATGGGATAGTCCACTACGAGCAGTACTTC. It specifies CASSNGIVHYEQYF.